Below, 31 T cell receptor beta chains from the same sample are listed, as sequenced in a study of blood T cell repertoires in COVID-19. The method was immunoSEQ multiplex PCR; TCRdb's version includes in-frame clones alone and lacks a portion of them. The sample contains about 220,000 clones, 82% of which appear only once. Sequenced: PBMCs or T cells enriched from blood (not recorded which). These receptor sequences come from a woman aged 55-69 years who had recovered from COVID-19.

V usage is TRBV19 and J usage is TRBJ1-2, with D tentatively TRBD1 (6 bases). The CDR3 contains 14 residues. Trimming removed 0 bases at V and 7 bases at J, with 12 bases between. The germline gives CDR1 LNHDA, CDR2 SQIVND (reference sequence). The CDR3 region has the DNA TGTGCCAGTAGTATAGAGGGCAGGGGCCCTGGCTACACCTTC. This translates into CASSIEGRGPGYTF.

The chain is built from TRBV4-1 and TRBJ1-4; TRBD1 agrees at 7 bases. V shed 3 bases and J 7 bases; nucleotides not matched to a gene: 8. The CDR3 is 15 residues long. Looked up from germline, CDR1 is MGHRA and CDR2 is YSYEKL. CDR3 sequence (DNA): TGCGCCAGCAGCCAGGAACAGGGGTGGGGTGAAAAACTGTTTTTT. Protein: CASSQEQGWGEKLFF.

The CDR3 loop is CASSLNGLSYEQYF. CDR3 nucleotides: TGTGCCAGCAGTCTAAATGGACTATCCTACGAGCAGTACTTC. The chain has TRBV2 and TRBJ2-7; D perhaps matches TRBD2 (6 bases). Germline V gene lookup returns CDR1 SNHLY and CDR2 FYNNEI. Trimming left V 5 bases short and J 1 base short, with 12 bases between. This CDR3 is built from 14 residues.

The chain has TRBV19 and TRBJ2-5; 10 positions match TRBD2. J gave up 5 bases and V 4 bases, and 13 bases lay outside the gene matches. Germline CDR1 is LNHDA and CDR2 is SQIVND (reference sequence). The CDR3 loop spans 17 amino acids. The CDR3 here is CASSTPSLAGRRETQYF. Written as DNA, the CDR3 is TGTGCCAGTAGTACCCCTTCACTAGCGGGAAGACGGGAGACCCAGTACTTC.

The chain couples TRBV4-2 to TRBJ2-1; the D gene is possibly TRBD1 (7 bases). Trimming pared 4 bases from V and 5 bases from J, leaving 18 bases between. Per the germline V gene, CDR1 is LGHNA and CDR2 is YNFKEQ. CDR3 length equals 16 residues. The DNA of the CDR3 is TGTGCCAGCAGCCCGAGAGGAGGGGGCAGGGACAATGAGCAGTTCTTC. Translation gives CASSPRGGGRDNEQFF.

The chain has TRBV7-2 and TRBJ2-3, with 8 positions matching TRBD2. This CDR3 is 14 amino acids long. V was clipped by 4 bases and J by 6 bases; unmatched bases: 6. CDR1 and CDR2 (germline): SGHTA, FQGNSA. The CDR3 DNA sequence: TGTGCCAGCAGCTCGGGGGGGCTTTTTGATACGCAGTATTTT. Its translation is CASSSGGLFDTQYF.

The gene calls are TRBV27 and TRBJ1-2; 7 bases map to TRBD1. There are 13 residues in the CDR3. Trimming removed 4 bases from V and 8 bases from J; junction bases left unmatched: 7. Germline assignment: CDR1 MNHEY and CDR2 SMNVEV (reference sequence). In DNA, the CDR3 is TGTGCCAGCAGTTCCAGGGGGATGGAAGGCTACACCTTC. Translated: CASSSRGMEGYTF.

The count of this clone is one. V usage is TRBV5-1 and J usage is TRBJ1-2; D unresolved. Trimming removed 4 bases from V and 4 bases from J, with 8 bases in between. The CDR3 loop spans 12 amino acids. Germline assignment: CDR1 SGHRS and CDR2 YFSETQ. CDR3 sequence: CASSQDSYGYTF. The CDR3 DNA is TGCGCCAGCAGCCAAGACTCCTATGGCTACACCTTC.

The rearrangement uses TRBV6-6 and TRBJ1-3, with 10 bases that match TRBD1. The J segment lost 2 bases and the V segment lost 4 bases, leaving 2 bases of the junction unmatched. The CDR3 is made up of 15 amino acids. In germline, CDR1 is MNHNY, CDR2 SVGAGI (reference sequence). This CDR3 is CASSLGQGAGNTIYF. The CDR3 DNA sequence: TGTGCCAGCAGTTTAGGACAGGGGGCTGGAAACACCATATATTTT.

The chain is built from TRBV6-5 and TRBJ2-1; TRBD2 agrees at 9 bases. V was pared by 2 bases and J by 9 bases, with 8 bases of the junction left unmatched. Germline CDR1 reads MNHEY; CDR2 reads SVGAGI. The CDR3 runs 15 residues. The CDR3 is CASSYEAGGLREQFF. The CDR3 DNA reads TGTGCCAGCAGTTACGAGGCGGGGGGGCTCCGTGAGCAGTTCTTC.

The CDR3, as DNA: TGTGCCAGCAGTGACTCGAGCTCTAGCGGAAAAGGTTGGAATGAGCAGTTCTTC. It yields the protein CASSDSSSSGKGWNEQFF. This chain joins TRBV6-4 and TRBJ2-1, with TRBD2 matching 7 bases. The CDR3 sequence is 18 residues long. CDR1 is MRHNA, CDR2 SNTAGT, per germline. The J segment lost 7 bases and the V segment lost 0 bases, leaving 15 bases of the junction unmatched.

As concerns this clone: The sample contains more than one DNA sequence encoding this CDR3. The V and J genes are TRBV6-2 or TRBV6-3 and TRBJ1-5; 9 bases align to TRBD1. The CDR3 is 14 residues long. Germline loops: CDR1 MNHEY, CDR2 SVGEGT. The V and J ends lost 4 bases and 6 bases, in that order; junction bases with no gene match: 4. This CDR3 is CASSLGQGRQPQHF. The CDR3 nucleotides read TGTGCCAGCAGTTTAGGACAGGGGCGTCAGCCCCAGCATTTT.

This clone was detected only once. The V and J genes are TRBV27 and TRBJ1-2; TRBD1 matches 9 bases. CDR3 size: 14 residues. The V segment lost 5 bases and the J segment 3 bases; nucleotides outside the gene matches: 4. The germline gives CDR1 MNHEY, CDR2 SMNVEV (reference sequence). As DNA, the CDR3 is TGTGCCAGCAGTATCCGGACAGGGGACTATGGCTACACCTTC. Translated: CASSIRTGDYGYTF.

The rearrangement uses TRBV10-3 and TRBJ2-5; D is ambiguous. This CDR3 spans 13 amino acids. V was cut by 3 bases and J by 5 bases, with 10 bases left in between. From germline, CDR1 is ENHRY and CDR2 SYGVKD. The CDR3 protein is CAISDSTEETQYF. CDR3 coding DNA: TGTGCCATCAGTGATTCTACAGAGGAGACCCAGTACTTC.

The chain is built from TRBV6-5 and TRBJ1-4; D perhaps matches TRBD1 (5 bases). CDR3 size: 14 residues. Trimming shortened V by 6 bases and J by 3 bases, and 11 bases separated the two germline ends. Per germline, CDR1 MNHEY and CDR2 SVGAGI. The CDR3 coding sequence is TGTGCCAGCAGCCTCCGGGGGGCTAATGAAAAACTGTTTTTT. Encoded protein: CASSLRGANEKLFF.

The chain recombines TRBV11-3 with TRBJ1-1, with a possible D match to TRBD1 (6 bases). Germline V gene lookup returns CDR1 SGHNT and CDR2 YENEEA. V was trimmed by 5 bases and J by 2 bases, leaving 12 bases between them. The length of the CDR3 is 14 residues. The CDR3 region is CASSPSGANTEAFF. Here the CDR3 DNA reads TGTGCCAGCAGCCCCTCAGGGGCCAACACTGAAGCTTTCTTT.

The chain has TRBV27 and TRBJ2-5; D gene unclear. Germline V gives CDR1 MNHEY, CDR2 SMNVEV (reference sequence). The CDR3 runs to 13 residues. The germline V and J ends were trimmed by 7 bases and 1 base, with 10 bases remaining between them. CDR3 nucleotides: TGTGCCAGCACCCCTAGAGCCCAAGAGACCCAGTACTTC. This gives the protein CASTPRAQETQYF.

CDR3 nucleotides: TGTGCCAGCAGCGATTCCCGGGACAGCACCAAAGAGACCCAGTACTTC. The encoded protein is CASSDSRDSTKETQYF. The rearrangement joins TRBV11-2 to TRBJ2-5; the match to TRBD1 covers 7 bases. This CDR3 is 16 amino acids long. Trimming took 5 bases from V and 3 from J; bases not matched to a gene: 12. Germline CDR1 is SGHAT and CDR2 is FQNNGV.

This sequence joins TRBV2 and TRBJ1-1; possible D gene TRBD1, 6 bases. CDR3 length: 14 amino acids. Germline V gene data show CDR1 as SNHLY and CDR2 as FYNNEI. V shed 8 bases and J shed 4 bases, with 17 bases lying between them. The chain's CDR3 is CASWIPLGGTEAFF. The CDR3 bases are TGTGCCAGCTGGATTCCTTTAGGGGGCACTGAAGCTTTCTTT.

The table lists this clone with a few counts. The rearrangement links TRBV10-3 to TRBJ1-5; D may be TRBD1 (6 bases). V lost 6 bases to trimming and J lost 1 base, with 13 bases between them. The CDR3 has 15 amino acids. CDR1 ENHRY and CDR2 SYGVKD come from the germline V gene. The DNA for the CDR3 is TGTGCCATCAGCTCGGGACACTCAAGCAATCAGCCCCAGCATTTT. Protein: CAISSGHSSNQPQHF.

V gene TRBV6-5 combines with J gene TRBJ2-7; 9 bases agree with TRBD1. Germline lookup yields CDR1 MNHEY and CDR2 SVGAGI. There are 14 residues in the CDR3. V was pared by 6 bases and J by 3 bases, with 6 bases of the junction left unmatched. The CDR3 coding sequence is TGTGCCAGCAGGGGGGACAGGGATGACTACGAGCAGTACTTC. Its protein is CASRGDRDDYEQYF.

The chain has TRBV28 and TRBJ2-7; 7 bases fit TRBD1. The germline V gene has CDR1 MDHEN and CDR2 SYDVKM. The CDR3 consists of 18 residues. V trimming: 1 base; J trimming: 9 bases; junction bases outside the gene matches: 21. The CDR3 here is CASSLFTGGSGTATTQYF. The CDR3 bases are TGTGCCAGCAGTTTATTCACTGGTGGTTCCGGGACAGCGACGACGCAGTACTTC.

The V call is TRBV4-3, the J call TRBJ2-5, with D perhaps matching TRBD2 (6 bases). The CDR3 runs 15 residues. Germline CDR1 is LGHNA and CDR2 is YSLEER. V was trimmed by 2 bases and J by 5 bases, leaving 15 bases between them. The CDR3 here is CASSQLGGGLETQYF. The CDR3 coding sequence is TGCGCCAGCAGCCAACTCGGGGGAGGTCTGGAGACCCAGTACTTC.

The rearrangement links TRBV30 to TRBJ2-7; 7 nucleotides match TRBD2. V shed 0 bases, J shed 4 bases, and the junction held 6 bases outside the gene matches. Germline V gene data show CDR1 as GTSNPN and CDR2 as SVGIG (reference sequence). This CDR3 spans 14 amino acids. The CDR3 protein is CAWSVRGFPYEQYF. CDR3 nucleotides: TGTGCCTGGAGTGTGCGGGGGTTTCCGTACGAGCAGTACTTC.

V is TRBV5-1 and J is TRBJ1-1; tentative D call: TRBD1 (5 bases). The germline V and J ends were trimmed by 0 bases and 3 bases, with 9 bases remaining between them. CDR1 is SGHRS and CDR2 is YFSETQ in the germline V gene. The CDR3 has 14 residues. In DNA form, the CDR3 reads TGCGCCAGCAGCTTGGCGGGGGTTTACACTGAAGCTTTCTTT. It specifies CASSLAGVYTEAFF. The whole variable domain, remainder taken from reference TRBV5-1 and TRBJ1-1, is KAGVTQTPRYLIKTRGQQVTLSCSPISGHRSVSWYQQTPGQGLQFLFEYFSETQRNKGNFPGRFSGRQFSNSRSEMNVSTLELGDSALYLCASSLAGVYTEAFFGQGTRLTVV.

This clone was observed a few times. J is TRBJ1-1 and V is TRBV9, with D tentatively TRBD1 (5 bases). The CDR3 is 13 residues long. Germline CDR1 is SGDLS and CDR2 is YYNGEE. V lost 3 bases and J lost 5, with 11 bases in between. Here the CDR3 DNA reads TGTGCCAGCAGCGCGGGGACTGGGACTGAAGCTTTCTTT. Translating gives CASSAGTGTEAFF.

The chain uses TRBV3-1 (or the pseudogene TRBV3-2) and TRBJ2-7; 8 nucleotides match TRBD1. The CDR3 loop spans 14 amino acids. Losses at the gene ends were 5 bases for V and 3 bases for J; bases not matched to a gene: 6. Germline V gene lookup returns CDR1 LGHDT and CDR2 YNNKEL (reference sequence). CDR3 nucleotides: TGTGCCAGCAGCGTCGGACAGGGACGCTACGAGCAGTACTTC. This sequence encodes CASSVGQGRYEQYF.

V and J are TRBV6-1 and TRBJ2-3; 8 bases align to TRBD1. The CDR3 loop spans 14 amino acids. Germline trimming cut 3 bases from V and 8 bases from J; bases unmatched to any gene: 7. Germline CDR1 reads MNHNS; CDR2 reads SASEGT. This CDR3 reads CASSEDREARTQYF. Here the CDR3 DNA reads TGTGCCAGCAGTGAGGACAGGGAGGCCCGTACGCAGTATTTT.

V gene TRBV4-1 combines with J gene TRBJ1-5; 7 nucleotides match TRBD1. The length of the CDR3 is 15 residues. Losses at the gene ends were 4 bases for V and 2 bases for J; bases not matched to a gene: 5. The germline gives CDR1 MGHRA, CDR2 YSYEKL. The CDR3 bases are TGCGCCAGCAGCCTCGGACAGGATGGCAATCAGCCCCAGCATTTT. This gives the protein CASSLGQDGNQPQHF.

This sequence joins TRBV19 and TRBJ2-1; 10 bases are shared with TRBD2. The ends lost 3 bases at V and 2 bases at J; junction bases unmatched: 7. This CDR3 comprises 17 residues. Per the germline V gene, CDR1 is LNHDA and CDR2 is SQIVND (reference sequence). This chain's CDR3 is CASSIQGLAITYNEQFF. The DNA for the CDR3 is TGTGCCAGTAGTATCCAGGGACTAGCGATTACCTACAATGAGCAGTTCTTC.

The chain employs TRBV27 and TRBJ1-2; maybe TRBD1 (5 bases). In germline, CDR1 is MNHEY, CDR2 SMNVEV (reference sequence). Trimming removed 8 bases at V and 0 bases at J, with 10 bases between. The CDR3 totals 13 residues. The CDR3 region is CASGARANYGYTF. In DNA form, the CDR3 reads TGTGCCAGCGGGGCCAGAGCTAACTATGGCTACACCTTC.